These 16 T cell receptor beta chains share one sample of origin, sequenced in a study of PD-1 blockade in classical Hodgkin lymphoma. All patients relapsed after autologous stem cell transplantation, and brentuximab vedotin exposure varied. Negative magnetic selection isolated CD4+ T cells from thawed PBMCs. Measured with immunoSEQ multiplex PCR; TCRdb has only the in-frame clones, and not every one. Of roughly 900 clones listed, roughly 87% are singletons. Sequenced here: CD4+ T cells from blood, sampled at baseline. Receptors originate from a human donor with classical Hodgkin lymphoma.

The chain couples TRBV28 to TRBJ2-5, with 9 bases that match TRBD1. This CDR3 contains 14 residues. Germline V CDR1 and CDR2: MDHEN, SYDVKM. J lost 5 bases, V lost 5 bases, and 6 bases had no gene match. CDR3: CASSTDRGSETQYF. The CDR3 nucleotides are TGTGCCAGCAGTACCGACAGGGGGAGCGAGACCCAGTACTTC.

J is TRBJ1-2 and V is TRBV2; unclear D gene. V lost 2 bases and J lost 8, with 15 bases in between. CDR1 and CDR2 from the germline V gene are SNHLY and FYNNEI. There are 14 residues in the CDR3. The chain's CDR3 is CASSEWAGVRGYTF. The CDR3 nucleotides are TGTGCCAGCAGTGAATGGGCAGGAGTTCGAGGCTACACCTTC.

The chain combines TRBV7-9 with TRBJ1-2, with no clear D. This CDR3 comprises 13 residues. Looked up from germline, CDR1 is SEHNR and CDR2 is FQNEAQ (reference sequence). V lost 5 bases, J lost 8 bases, and 15 bases lay in between. DNA for the CDR3: TGTGCCAGCAGCGACGGACTCTCGGGAGGCTACACCTTC. Translated, it gives CASSDGLSGGYTF.

The chain couples TRBV2 to TRBJ2-2, with 7 bases that match TRBD2. V shed 8 bases and J 1 base; nucleotides not matched to a gene: 7. CDR1 SNHLY and CDR2 FYNNEI come from the germline V gene. The CDR3 has 15 amino acids. CDR3 loop: CASGGVGWNTGELFF. The CDR3 DNA reads as TGTGCCAGCGGGGGGGTAGGATGGAACACCGGGGAGCTGTTTTTT.

This clone was picked up a small number of times. The CDR3 region is CASSQVAERAEQYF. The CDR3 region has the DNA TGCGCCAGCAGTCAGGTAGCGGAGCGGGCTGAGCAGTACTTC. The rearrangement joins TRBV4-3 to TRBJ2-7, with TRBD2 as a possible D gene (6 bases). The CDR3 runs 14 residues. Per germline, CDR1 LGHNA and CDR2 YSLEER. The V gene lost 6 bases and the J gene lost 7 bases, with 19 bases spanning the gap.

V is TRBV7-4 and J is TRBJ1-6; D ambiguous. V shed 3 bases and J shed 6 bases, with 6 bases lying between them. The CDR3 loop spans 13 amino acids. The germline gives CDR1 SGHVT, CDR2 SQSDAQ. CDR3 residues: CASSFLGNSPLHF. The CDR3 DNA sequence: TGTGCCAGCAGCTTCCTGGGTAATTCACCCCTCCACTTT.

The chain carries TRBV7-9 and TRBJ2-2; D ambiguous. Per the germline V gene, CDR1 is SEHNR and CDR2 is FQNEAQ (reference sequence). CDR3 length: 16 residues. Trimming shortened V by 6 bases and J by 0 bases, and 14 bases separated the two germline ends. The DNA of the CDR3 is TGTGCCAGCAGTCTGATAGGGAACGCGAACACCGGGGAGCTGTTTTTT. Translated: CASSLIGNANTGELFF.

The CDR3 loop reads CASSGGGGSDRSNQPQHF. For the CDR3, the DNA is TGTGCCAGCAGTGGGGGGGGAGGCTCTGATCGGAGCAATCAGCCCCAGCATTTT. This sequence joins TRBV2 and TRBJ1-5; perhaps TRBD1 as D (5 bases). This CDR3 region has 18 residues. In germline, CDR1 is SNHLY, CDR2 FYNNEI. V shed 4 bases and J shed 1 base, with 20 bases lying between them.

The chain employs TRBV6-5 and TRBJ2-7; D remains unclear. Trimming left V 10 bases short and J 1 base short, with 14 bases between. In germline, CDR1 is MNHEY, CDR2 SVGAGI. The length of the CDR3 is 13 residues. This chain's CDR3 is CATPQSGSYEQYF. Written as DNA, the CDR3 is TGTGCCACCCCTCAATCAGGATCCTACGAGCAGTACTTC.

V is TRBV9 and J is TRBJ2-3; D remains ambiguous. Germline CDR1 reads SGDLS; CDR2 reads YYNGEE. V shed 5 bases and J shed 5 bases, with 18 bases lying between them. The CDR3 runs to 15 residues. CDR3 bases: TGTGCCAGCAGAATGTCCGATGGGCATGAAGATACGCAGTATTTT. The encoded protein is CASRMSDGHEDTQYF.

The J gene is TRBJ2-3, the V gene TRBV7-2, with TRBD2 matching over 9 bases. Unmatched junction bases numbered 4, after V lost 5 bases and J lost 4 bases. The germline gives CDR1 SGHTA, CDR2 FQGNSA. This CDR3 has 14 residues. The CDR3 nucleotides read TGTGCCAGCAGCCTAGGGACTAGCCCAGATACGCAGTATTTT. Residues: CASSLGTSPDTQYF.

This clone was found once. The J gene is TRBJ1-5, the V gene TRBV28; 8 positions match TRBD1. There are 14 residues in the CDR3. Germline V CDR1 and CDR2: MDHEN, SYDVKM. Germline trimming cut 5 bases from V and 2 bases from J; bases unmatched to any gene: 2. The CDR3 region has the DNA TGTGCCAGCAGTGTGGGACAGGGCAATCAGCCCCAGCATTTT. It yields the protein CASSVGQGNQPQHF. Combining the CDR3 with reference TRBV28 and TRBJ1-5 gives the whole variable domain DVKVTQSSRYLVKRTGEKVFLECVQDMDHENMFWYRQDPGLGLRLIYFSYDVKMKEKGDIPEGYSVSREKKERFSLILESASTNQTSMYLCASSVGQGNQPQHFGDGTRLSIL.

In nucleotides, the CDR3 is TGTGCCAGTAGTTTTGGGCAGCTTATGAACACTGAAGCTTTCTTT. This encodes CASSFGQLMNTEAFF. The rearrangement joins TRBV19 to TRBJ1-1; D not certain. The length of the CDR3 is 15 residues. The germline CDR1 and CDR2 sequences are LNHDA and SQIVND (reference sequence). Trimming took 5 bases from V and 0 from J, leaving 13 bases between them.

The J gene is TRBJ1-1, the V gene TRBV30; TRBD1 is a possible D gene (5 bases). Germline lookup yields CDR1 GTSNPN and CDR2 SVGIG (reference sequence). V was pared by 5 bases and J by 3 bases, with 22 bases between. This CDR3 has 16 amino acids. This CDR3 reads CAWLSRWGPADTEAFF. The CDR3 DNA reads as TGTGCCTGGCTTTCTCGATGGGGACCAGCCGACACTGAAGCTTTCTTT. Supplemented by reference TRBV30 and TRBJ1-1, the full variable domain reads SQTIHQWPATLVQPVGSPLSLECTVEGTSNPNLYWYRQAAGRGLQLLFYSVGIGQISSEVPQNLSASRPQDRQFILSSKKLLLSDSGFYLCAWLSRWGPADTEAFFGQGTRLTVV.

The V gene is TRBV18, the J gene TRBJ2-3, with a possible D match to TRBD1 (6 bases). Germline CDR1 reads KGHSH; CDR2 reads LQKENI. The V end was cut by 0 bases, the J end by 2 bases, with 9 bases between. The CDR3 is 15 residues long. The chain's CDR3 is CASSPPGAYTDTQYF. For the CDR3, the DNA is TGTGCCAGCTCACCACCGGGGGCCTACACAGATACGCAGTATTTT.

The V and J genes are TRBV6-9 and TRBJ2-1; the D is unclear. The V and J ends lost 2 bases and 6 bases respectively, with 14 bases between them. In germline, CDR1 is MNHGY, CDR2 SVAAGI. The CDR3 sequence is 15 residues long. For the CDR3, the DNA is TGTGCCAGCAGTTATCCACTGCGGTCGGGCAATGAGCAGTTCTTC. Its translation is CASSYPLRSGNEQFF.